The 30 T cell receptor beta chains reported below all come from one sample, sequenced in a study of identical twins. TCRdb independently ran MiXCR on the 5' RACE reads; one entry per CDR3 protein. The repertoire holds some 730,000 distinct CDR3 sequences, with about 18% as singletons. The data were also submitted as part of a second study, on T cells expressing NK-cell markers.

The sample was PBMCs. These receptors were collected from a young woman in good health.

In this sample, this clonotype turned up many times. The chain employs TRBV5-1 and TRBJ1-2, with 7 bases fitting TRBD1. Germline assignment: CDR1 SGHRS and CDR2 YFSETQ. Trimming at V came to 4 bases and at J to 5 bases, leaving 8 bases not matched to a gene. The CDR3 has 14 residues. CDR3 amino acids: CASSPGDREYGYTF. CDR3 DNA: TGCGCCAGCAGCCCCGGTGACAGGGAGTATGGCTACACCTTC.

The sample holds a few counts of this clonotype. This chain uses TRBV6-5 with TRBJ2-5, with 7 bases matching TRBD2. The CDR3 contains 16 residues. CDR1 is MNHEY, CDR2 SVGAGI, per germline. V shed 1 base, J shed 2 bases, and the junction held 7 bases outside the gene matches. The DNA for the CDR3 is TGTGCCAGCAGTTACTTCCCTCGGGGAGGGCAAGAGACCCAGTACTTC. Its protein is CASSYFPRGGQETQYF.

This clonotype was found a few times. The chain carries TRBV5-1 and TRBJ2-1; 14 positions agree with TRBD2. Germline V gene lookup returns CDR1 SGHRS and CDR2 YFSETQ. V lost 7 bases to trimming and J lost 6 bases; unmatched junction nucleotides: 3. The CDR3 is 14 residues long. In DNA form, the CDR3 reads TGCGCCAGCGCGGGACTAGCGGGAGCCAATGAGCAGTTCTTC. This encodes CASAGLAGANEQFF.

This clonotype was seen repeatedly, ten times or more. This CDR3 is CASSPIGTSGNTIYF. DNA for the CDR3: TGTGCCAGCAGCCCAATCGGGACATCTGGAAACACCATATATTTT. The chain combines TRBV7-9 with TRBJ1-3; TRBD1 is a possible D gene (6 bases). This CDR3 spans 15 amino acids. V was cut by 5 bases and J by 1 base, with 12 bases left in between. The V gene's germline CDR1 is SEHNR and CDR2 FQNEAQ (reference sequence). Drawing the rest from reference TRBV7-9 and TRBJ1-3, the complete variable domain is DTGVSQNPRHKITKRGQNVTFRCDPISEHNRLYWYRQTLGQGPEFLTYFQNEAQLEKSRLLSDRFSAERPKGSFSTLEIQRTEQGDSAMYLCASSPIGTSGNTIYFGEGSWLTVV.

This clonotype was observed a single time. The chain joins TRBV20-1 to TRBJ2-7; D not resolved. The V end was cut by 3 bases, the J end by 5 bases, with 11 bases between. This CDR3 is 12 amino acids long. Germline V lookup: CDR1 DFQATT, CDR2 SNEGSKA (reference sequence). CDR3 amino acids: CSASTWVHEQYF. The DNA of the CDR3 is TGCAGTGCTAGTACGTGGGTCCACGAGCAGTACTTC.

This clonotype came up many times. The genes are TRBV15 and TRBJ1-1, with 8 bases matching TRBD1. CDR3 length equals 16 residues. Germline CDR1 is LNHNV and CDR2 is YYDKDF (reference sequence). V lost 0 bases and J lost 1; bases outside the gene matches: 4. The CDR3 is CATSRDWTGKNTEAFF. The CDR3 DNA reads as TGTGCCACCAGCAGAGATTGGACAGGGAAGAACACTGAAGCTTTCTTT.

This clonotype was recorded at least ten times. The chain is built from TRBV3-1 and TRBJ2-3; the D is unclear. The CDR3 runs 14 residues. Trimming stripped 4 bases from V and 6 bases from J, with 14 bases between. Germline CDR1 and CDR2: LGHDT and YNNKEL (reference sequence). The CDR3 bases are TGTGCCAGCAGCCCTCGAGTCCCCTCGGATACGCAGTATTTT. Protein: CASSPRVPSDTQYF.

This clonotype has only a few counts. The chain has TRBV20-1 and TRBJ1-1; D might be TRBD1 (5 bases). V lost 2 bases to trimming and J lost 7 bases, with 14 bases between them. CDR1 and CDR2 (germline): DFQATT, SNEGSKA (reference sequence). The CDR3 has 13 amino acids. CDR3 DNA: TGCAGTGCTAGAACAGGTAGTGGTTATGAAGCTTTCTTT. Encoded protein: CSARTGSGYEAFF.

This clonotype was seen a handful of times. The rearrangement links TRBV2 to TRBJ2-1; 14 nucleotides agree with TRBD2. CDR3 length equals 17 residues. The V and J ends lost 9 bases and 3 bases, in that order; junction bases with no gene match: 10. Germline loops: CDR1 SNHLY, CDR2 FYNNEI. As DNA, the CDR3 is TGTGCCAGTGGACTAGCGGGGGGTTTTTTAAGCTACAATGAGCAGTTCTTC. Translating it yields CASGLAGGFLSYNEQFF.

V is TRBV27 and J is TRBJ2-7, with 8 bases fitting TRBD1. This CDR3 is 16 amino acids long. Trimming took 6 bases from V and 0 from J; bases not matched to a gene: 10. Germline V gene sequence: CDR1 MNHEY, CDR2 SMNVEV (reference sequence). The CDR3 bases are TGTGCCAGCAGCTCGTACCGACAGGGGAGCTCCTACGAGCAGTACTTC. This sequence encodes CASSSYRQGSSYEQYF.

V is TRBV6-5 and J is TRBJ1-6; D is undetermined. CDR1 and CDR2 (germline): MNHEY, SVGAGI. The germline V and J ends were trimmed by 4 bases and 8 bases, with 12 bases remaining between them. The CDR3 sequence is 14 residues long. The CDR3 here is CASSFRAGDSPLHF. As DNA, the CDR3 is TGTGCCAGCAGTTTTCGGGCGGGAGATTCACCCCTCCACTTT.

This clonotype was picked up a small number of times. The V gene is TRBV4-1, the J gene TRBJ2-3, with D perhaps being TRBD1 or TRBD2 (5 bases each). V was clipped by 1 base and J by 3 bases, with 8 bases between them. Germline CDR1 is MGHRA and CDR2 is YSYEKL. This CDR3 is 14 amino acids long. CDR3 protein: CASSQAEGTDTQYF. CDR3 bases: TGCGCCAGCAGCCAAGCAGAGGGGACAGATACGCAGTATTTT.

This clonotype was found a few times. The V and J genes are TRBV20-1 and TRBJ1-5; maybe TRBD1 (5 bases). V lost 5 bases to trimming and J lost 1 base, with 9 bases between them. Germline V lookup: CDR1 DFQATT, CDR2 SNEGSKA (reference sequence). This CDR3 spans 13 amino acids. The CDR3 sequence: CSAYGGSNQPQHF. DNA of the CDR3: TGCAGTGCTTATGGGGGGAGCAATCAGCCCCAGCATTTT.

This chain connects TRBV4-2 to TRBJ1-5; 9 bases map to TRBD1. The V gene's germline CDR1 is LGHNA and CDR2 YNFKEQ. This CDR3 region has 15 residues. The V and J ends lost 4 bases and 8 bases, in that order; junction bases with no gene match: 9. The CDR3, as DNA: TGTGCCAGCAGCCCCGGGACAGGGAGTAGGGAGCCCCAGCATTTT. Translating it yields CASSPGTGSREPQHF.

The chain recombines TRBV20-1 with TRBJ1-3; D gene ambiguous. The length of the CDR3 is 13 residues. V was trimmed by 3 bases and J by 0 bases, leaving 6 bases between them. The germline gives CDR1 DFQATT, CDR2 SNEGSKA (reference sequence). DNA of the CDR3: TGCAGTGCTAGGGGGATCTCTGGAAACACCATATATTTT. It translates to CSARGISGNTIYF.

The chain joins TRBV30 to TRBJ2-1; D is ambiguous. From germline, CDR1 is GTSNPN and CDR2 SVGIG (reference sequence). The CDR3 has 14 amino acids. Trimming left V 3 bases short and J 4 bases short, with 13 bases between. CDR3 DNA sequence: TGTGCCTGGAGAAGGCGTGTCGGTTACAATGAGCAGTTCTTC. This translates into CAWRRRVGYNEQFF. Together with reference TRBV30 and TRBJ2-1, the CDR3 gives the full variable domain: SQTIHQWPATLVQPVGSPLSLECTVEGTSNPNLYWYRQAAGRGLQLLFYSVGIGQISSEVPQNLSASRPQDRQFILSSKKLLLSDSGFYLCAWRRRVGYNEQFFGPGTRLTVL.

Only a few counts were recorded for this clonotype. The J gene is TRBJ1-2, the V gene TRBV6-5; the D is unclear. This CDR3 contains 13 residues. The V gene's germline CDR1 is MNHEY and CDR2 SVGAGI. The V and J ends lost 2 bases and 4 bases respectively, with 8 bases between them. Here the CDR3 DNA reads TGTGCCAGCAGTTACGGGCGGATCTATGGCTACACCTTC. Encoded protein: CASSYGRIYGYTF.

V usage is TRBV12-5 and J usage is TRBJ2-5; TRBD1 aligns across 7 bases. CDR1 is LGHNT, CDR2 FRNRAP, per germline. With 5 bases clipped from V and 1 base from J, the junction kept 10 bases outside the gene matches. The length of the CDR3 is 16 residues. CDR3 coding DNA: TGTGCTAGTGGTCCCGCTTACTGGACAGGCCAAGAGACCCAGTACTTC. Protein: CASGPAYWTGQETQYF.

This clonotype was seen a few times. Sequence at one end of the junction differs from germline and may be a read error. The chain uses TRBV12-3 or TRBV12-4 and TRBJ2-5; maybe TRBD1 (6 bases). This CDR3 has 14 residues. CDR3 in amino acids: CASSLESRTAPADF. The CDR3 DNA sequence: TGTGCCAGCAGTTTAGAGTCCCGGACAGCCCCCGCGGACTTC.

This clonotype was counted a few times. The rearrangement uses TRBV4-2 and TRBJ2-1; 8 bases line up with TRBD1. V was pared by 3 bases and J by 5 bases, with 12 bases of the junction left unmatched. Germline-derived CDR1 and CDR2 are LGHNA and YNFKEQ. This CDR3 comprises 17 residues. CDR3 sequence (DNA): TGTGCCAGCAGCCATCCCCCGGGGGACAGGACTGACAATGAGCAGTTCTTC. This translates into CASSHPPGDRTDNEQFF.

In its sample, this clonotype was seen a few times. V usage is TRBV20-1 and J usage is TRBJ1-1; TRBD1 agrees at 9 bases. There are 17 residues in the CDR3. V lost 3 bases and J lost 0; bases outside the gene matches: 11. Germline-derived CDR1 and CDR2 are DFQATT and SNEGSKA (reference sequence). The CDR3 is CSASTDRGSIMNTEAFF. The CDR3 bases are TGCAGTGCTAGCACGGACAGGGGTTCCATAATGAACACTGAAGCTTTCTTT.

About this clonotype: One end of the junction fails to match germline, which may point to a read error. The chain carries TRBV12-3 or TRBV12-4 and TRBJ2-5, with D perhaps TRBD1 (6 bases). The CDR3 totals 13 residues. This CDR3 reads CASSPLGLGAQHF. CDR3 in DNA: TGTGCCAGCAGTCCGCTTGGGCTGGGGGCCCAGCACTTC.

This chain connects TRBV5-5 to TRBJ2-6; D gene ambiguous. Germline V gene lookup returns CDR1 SGHKS and CDR2 YYEKEE (reference sequence). The CDR3 contains 15 residues. V was shortened by 6 bases and J by 7 bases, with 17 bases between the two germline ends. CDR3 in amino acids: CASNPTFEVANVLTF. The CDR3 DNA reads TGTGCCAGCAACCCCACCTTCGAGGTTGCCAACGTCCTGACTTTC.

This clonotype was seen more than once but under ten times. V gene TRBV10-3 combines with J gene TRBJ2-7, with TRBD1 matching over 9 bases. There are 16 residues in the CDR3. V lost 4 bases to trimming and J lost 2 bases; unmatched junction nucleotides: 9. Germline V gives CDR1 ENHRY, CDR2 SYGVKD. The CDR3 loop reads CAISASPGQGAYEQYF. The DNA of the CDR3 is TGTGCCATCAGTGCCAGTCCGGGACAGGGTGCCTACGAGCAGTACTTC.

This clonotype has just a few counts. This rearrangement joins TRBV12-3 or TRBV12-4 to TRBJ2-7; no clear D. Trimming left V 8 bases short and J 5 bases short, with 10 bases between. This CDR3 has 11 amino acids. The CDR3 nucleotides are TGTGCCAGCGGGGTCGGACACGAGCAGTACTTC. Translating it yields CASGVGHEQYF.

This clonotype was seen only a few times. The rearrangement links TRBV20-1 to TRBJ2-7; D ambiguous. From germline, CDR1 is DFQATT and CDR2 SNEGSKA (reference sequence). The CDR3 runs to 13 residues. The V and J ends lost 0 bases and 3 bases respectively, with 9 bases between them. The CDR3 loop reads CSARDANLYEQYF. The CDR3 coding sequence is TGCAGTGCTAGAGACGCAAACCTCTACGAGCAGTACTTC.

The table lists this clonotype with a few counts. The chain recombines TRBV10-3 with TRBJ2-1, with 13 bases aligning to TRBD2. CDR3 size: 15 residues. Trimming removed 2 bases from V and 6 bases from J; junction bases left unmatched: 1. Germline lookup yields CDR1 ENHRY and CDR2 SYGVKD. The CDR3 reads CAISETSGRGNEQFF. DNA of the CDR3: TGTGCCATCAGTGAGACTAGCGGGAGGGGCAATGAGCAGTTCTTC.

In DNA form, the CDR3 reads TGCAGCGTTGTCGGGACGGACTATGGCTACACCTTC. It encodes CSVVGTDYGYTF. V usage is TRBV29-1 and J usage is TRBJ1-2, with D tentatively TRBD1 (5 bases). Trimming removed 4 bases at V and 3 bases at J, with 9 bases between. This CDR3 is 12 amino acids long. CDR1 is SQVTM and CDR2 is ANQGSEA in the germline V gene.

This clonotype was observed at least ten times. The CDR3: CSARRAGEDYGYTF. The CDR3 nucleotides read TGCAGTGCTAGGAGGGCAGGGGAGGACTATGGCTACACCTTC. This sequence joins TRBV20-1 and TRBJ1-2, with D possibly matching TRBD1 (6 bases). The CDR3 extends over 14 amino acids. Germline CDR1 is DFQATT and CDR2 is SNEGSKA (reference sequence). V was pared by 3 bases and J by 3 bases, with 14 bases between.

This rearrangement joins TRBV27 to TRBJ1-1; 8 positions agree with TRBD1. Germline V gene lookup returns CDR1 MNHEY and CDR2 SMNVEV (reference sequence). V lost 7 bases, J lost 12 bases, and 13 bases stayed unmatched. The CDR3 runs to 13 residues. The CDR3 loop is CASTPHRQGLTFF. The CDR3 DNA reads TGTGCCAGCACTCCCCATCGACAGGGGCTAACTTTCTTT.